This entry is about one T cell receptor (beta chain). What it binds is unknown. This sample is drawn from a study of tumor-infiltrating lymphocytes in primary liver carcinoma. About the study: There were tumors of stage T1-T3 N0M0, each 4.2 to 10 cm across. Whole-study results and caveats: The difference in top-250-clone fraction between tumors and blood was significant, favoring tumors (p = 0.039).

RNA isolated from unsorted whole blood supplied the blood RNA, with germline DNA also extracted. A constant-region primer served to make TCR beta cDNA from around 500 ng total RNA. Nested multiplex PCR, run for three rounds with slightly modified ARM-PCR, yielded TCR beta libraries. The first two PCR rounds used TRBV1-TRBV30 forward primers with a C-beta reverse primer, about 10 cycles each. Each CDR3 protein gets one entry after TCRdb re-called the multiplex PCR reads with MiXCR. This table holds 330,000 or so distinct CDR3 sequences, about two thirds found once. Germline V gene lookup returns CDR1 SEHNR and CDR2 FQNEAQ (reference sequence). The CDR3 sequence is 15 residues long. The V and J ends lost 5 bases and 3 bases respectively, with 17 bases between them.

The specimen was peripheral blood. The origin of this receptor is a man aged 35 to 55 with primary liver carcinoma and hepatitis B virus infection. This sequence joins TRBV7-9 and TRBJ2-7, with D possibly TRBD2 on 7 matching bases. The CDR3: CASSARGGWSYEQYF. DNA of the CDR3: TGTGCCAGCAGCGCAAGGGGGGGCTGGAGCTACGAGCAGTACTTC.